The 14 T cell receptor beta chains given below trace back to one sample, sequenced in a study of cytomegalovirus exposure and HLA in healthy donors. The PCR was carried out with 60 Vbeta primers and 13 Jbeta primers. TCRdb's table, derived via immunoSEQ multiplex PCR, lists solely in-frame clones and lacks some. Of about 140,000 clones listed, roughly 66% are singletons. Source material: PBMCs. The receptors stem from a woman in her sixties or seventies in good health and CMV-seronegative.

This clone was observed a few times. The rearrangement links TRBV6-5 to TRBJ1-6; 7 bases are shared with TRBD1. CDR1 MNHEY and CDR2 SVGAGI come from the germline V gene. V gave up 2 bases and J gave up 9 bases; unmatched junction bases: 4. The CDR3 loop spans 14 amino acids. The CDR3 protein is CASSYNRGGSPLHF. The CDR3 DNA sequence: TGTGCCAGCAGTTACAACAGGGGTGGTTCACCCCTCCACTTT.

The rearrangement links TRBV19 to TRBJ1-1; TRBD1 matches at 8 bases. Germline CDR1 is LNHDA and CDR2 is SQIVND (reference sequence). With 3 bases clipped from V and 1 base from J, the junction kept 1 base outside the gene matches. This CDR3 is built from 14 residues. The CDR3 region has the DNA TGTGCCAGTAGTATCGGACAGGGGAACACTGAAGCTTTCTTT. Translation: CASSIGQGNTEAFF.

The chain uses TRBV7-8 and TRBJ1-4, with a possible D match to TRBD1 (5 bases). The CDR3 consists of 15 residues. CDR1 is SGHVS and CDR2 is FQNEAQ in the germline V gene. V was cut by 5 bases and J by 7 bases, with 17 bases left in between. DNA for the CDR3: TGTGCCAGCAGCCTCCCAGGGCGCGTAGGTGAAAAACTGTTTTTT. Translated, it gives CASSLPGRVGEKLFF. Supplemented by reference TRBV7-8 and TRBJ1-4, the full variable domain reads GAGVSQSPRYKVAKRGQDVALRCDPISGHVSLFWYQQALGQGPEFLTYFQNEAQLDKSGLPSDRFFAERPEGSVSTLKIQRTQQEDSAVYLCASSLPGRVGEKLFFGSGTQLSVL.

The chain uses TRBV9 and TRBJ2-1; 8 bases agree with TRBD2. The length of the CDR3 is 15 residues. V was pared by 3 bases and J by 2 bases, with 4 bases of the junction left unmatched. The germline V gene encodes CDR1 SGDLS and CDR2 YYNGEE. The CDR3 DNA sequence: TGTGCCAGCAGCGGTAGCGGGGTCCCCTACAATGAGCAGTTCTTC. This translates into CASSGSGVPYNEQFF.

CDR3 DNA sequence: TGTGCCAGCAGCCGGACAGGGGAGGGAAACACCATATATTTT. Its translation is CASSRTGEGNTIYF. The chain is built from TRBV13 and TRBJ1-3; 9 positions agree with TRBD1. J gave up 4 bases and V 5 bases, and 3 bases lay outside the gene matches. The germline CDR1 and CDR2 sequences are PRHDT and FYEKMQ (reference sequence). This CDR3 region has 14 residues.

The chain recombines TRBV7-2 with TRBJ1-5; D gene unclear. This CDR3 spans 14 amino acids. Per germline, CDR1 SGHTA and CDR2 FQGNSA. Trimming pared 8 bases from V and 1 base from J, leaving 12 bases between. The CDR3 protein is CASRRQSSNQPQHF. The DNA of the CDR3 is TGTGCCAGCCGGAGGCAGTCAAGCAATCAGCCCCAGCATTTT.

In its sample, this clone was seen a few times. The rearrangement uses TRBV6-5 and TRBJ2-3; TRBD2 aligns across 12 bases. Trimming removed 3 bases from V and 3 bases from J; junction bases left unmatched: 4. Per germline, CDR1 MNHEY and CDR2 SVGAGI. The CDR3 covers 16 residues. DNA for the CDR3: TGTGCCAGCAGTTATCTCGGACTAGCGGGGACAGATACGCAGTATTTT. Translated, it gives CASSYLGLAGTDTQYF.

This clone has just one count. The rearrangement joins TRBV18 to TRBJ2-2, with D possibly being TRBD2 (6 bases). V was shortened by 4 bases and J by 5 bases, with 14 bases between the two germline ends. CDR1 is KGHSH and CDR2 is LQKENI in the germline V gene. The CDR3 extends over 15 amino acids. The CDR3 nucleotides read TGTGCCAGCTCACGGGGACTTCTCCAGACCGGGGAGCTGTTTTTT. Protein product: CASSRGLLQTGELFF.

This chain connects TRBV6-1 to TRBJ2-3, with D possibly matching TRBD1 (6 bases). The CDR3 consists of 14 residues. Germline values: CDR1 MNHNS, CDR2 SASEGT. V gave up 6 bases and J gave up 2 bases, with 12 bases separating them. CDR3 nucleotides: TGTGCCAGCAGGAAAAGGGGGAACACAGATACGCAGTATTTT. Amino acids: CASRKRGNTDTQYF.

The J gene is TRBJ2-7, the V gene TRBV6-1; TRBD2 agrees at 8 bases. Per the germline V gene, CDR1 is MNHNS and CDR2 is SASEGT. J lost 2 bases, V lost 4 bases, and 4 bases had no gene match. This CDR3 spans 14 amino acids. CDR3 loop: CASSASGSAYEQYF. In DNA, the CDR3 is TGTGCCAGCAGTGCGAGCGGGAGCGCCTACGAGCAGTACTTC.

The chain combines TRBV10-3 with TRBJ2-3, with TRBD1 matching 10 bases. The J segment lost 5 bases and the V segment lost 8 bases, leaving 4 bases of the junction unmatched. The CDR3 totals 13 residues. Germline V lookup: CDR1 ENHRY, CDR2 SYGVKD. CDR3 amino acids: CAIGQGVGDTQYF. In DNA form, the CDR3 reads TGTGCCATCGGACAGGGGGTTGGAGATACGCAGTATTTT.

This clone was counted only a few times. The chain links TRBV5-8 to TRBJ1-2, with D perhaps TRBD1 (5 bases). Germline CDR1 SGHTS, CDR2 YDEGEE. CDR3 length equals 14 residues. Between the trimmed V and J ends, which lost 0 bases and 2 bases, there was a span of 8 bases. The CDR3 region is CASSLGDYNYGYTF. The CDR3 coding sequence is TGTGCCAGCAGCTTGGGGGACTACAACTATGGCTACACCTTC.

The chain joins TRBV6-8 to TRBJ2-7; 7 bases fit TRBD1. V trimming: 4 bases; J trimming: 2 bases; junction bases outside the gene matches: 5. The CDR3 covers 14 residues. Per the germline V gene, CDR1 is MNHGY and CDR2 is SAAAGT. Here the CDR3 DNA reads TGTGCCAGCAGTTCCGGGACAGAAACCTACGAGCAGTACTTC. This encodes CASSSGTETYEQYF.

The CDR3 region is CASRSQTNTGELFF. The CDR3 DNA is TGTGCCAGTCGTAGCCAGACTAACACCGGGGAGCTGTTTTTT. The gene calls are TRBV19 and TRBJ2-2; no firm D call. V shed 8 bases and J shed 2 bases, with 12 bases lying between them. The germline gives CDR1 LNHDA, CDR2 SQIVND (reference sequence). The CDR3 is made up of 14 amino acids. Supplemented by reference TRBV19 and TRBJ2-2, the full variable domain reads DGGITQSPKYLFRKEGQNVTLSCEQNLNHDAMYWYRQDPGQGLRLIYYSQIVNDFQKGDIAEGYSVSREKKESFPLTVTSAQKNPTAFYLCASRSQTNTGELFFGEGSRLTVL.